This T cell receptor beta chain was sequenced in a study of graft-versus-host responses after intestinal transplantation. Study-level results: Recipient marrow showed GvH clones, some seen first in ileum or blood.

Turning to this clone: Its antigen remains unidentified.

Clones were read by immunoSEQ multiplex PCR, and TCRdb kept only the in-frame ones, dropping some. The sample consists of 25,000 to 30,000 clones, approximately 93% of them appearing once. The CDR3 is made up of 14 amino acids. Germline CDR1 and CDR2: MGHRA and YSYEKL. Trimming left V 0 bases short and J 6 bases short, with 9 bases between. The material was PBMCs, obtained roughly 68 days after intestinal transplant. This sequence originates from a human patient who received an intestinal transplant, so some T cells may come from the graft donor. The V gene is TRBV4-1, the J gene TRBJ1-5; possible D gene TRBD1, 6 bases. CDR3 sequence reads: CASSQDRGSQPQHF. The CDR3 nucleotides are TGCGCCAGCAGCCAAGACAGGGGTAGTCAGCCCCAGCATTTT.